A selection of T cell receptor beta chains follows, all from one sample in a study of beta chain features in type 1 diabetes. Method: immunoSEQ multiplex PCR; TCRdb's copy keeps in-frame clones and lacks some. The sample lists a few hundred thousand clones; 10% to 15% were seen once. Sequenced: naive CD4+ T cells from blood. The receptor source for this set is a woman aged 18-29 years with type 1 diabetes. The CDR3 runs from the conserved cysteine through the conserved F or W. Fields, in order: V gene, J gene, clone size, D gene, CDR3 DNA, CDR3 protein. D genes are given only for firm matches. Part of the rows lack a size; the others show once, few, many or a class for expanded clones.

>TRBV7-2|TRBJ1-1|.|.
TGTGCCAGCAGCTTACAATCCGGACAGAACACTGAAGCTTTCTTT
CASSLQSGQNTEAFF
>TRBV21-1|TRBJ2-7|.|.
TGTGCCAGCAGCAACGAGGGCAAGTTCACGACACGGTACTTC
CASSNEGKFTTRYF
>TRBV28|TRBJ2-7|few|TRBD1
TGTGCCAGCAGGAACAGGGGGGCATACGAGCAGTACTTC
CASRNRGAYEQYF
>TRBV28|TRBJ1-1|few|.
TGTGCCAGCAATCGTCCACAGGGCGGGAGAACTGAAGCTTTCTTT
CASNRPQGGRTEAFF
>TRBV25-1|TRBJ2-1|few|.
TGTGCCAGCTCGAACGACCGGGGCAATGAGCAGTTCTTC
CASSNDRGNEQFF
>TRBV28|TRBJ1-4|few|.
TGTGCCAGCAGTCTAACAGGGAAATGGGTAAAACTGTTTTTT
CASSLTGKWVKLFF
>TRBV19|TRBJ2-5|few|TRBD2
TGTGCCAGTAGTACCGGGACTAGCGGGTCGGAGACCCAGTACTTC
CASSTGTSGSETQYF
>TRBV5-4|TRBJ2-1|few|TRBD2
TGTGCCAGCAGCCCAGGTGGGACTAGCGCGTACAATGAGCAGTTCTTC
CASSPGGTSAYNEQFF
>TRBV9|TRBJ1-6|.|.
TGTGCCAGCAGCCCGATGACAGTCCCGGGGGCACCCCTCCACTTT
CASSPMTVPGAPLHF
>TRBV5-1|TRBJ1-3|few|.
TGCGCCAGCAGCTTGGATGCGATCTCTGGAAACACCATATATTTT
CASSLDAISGNTIYF
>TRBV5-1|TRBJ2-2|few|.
TGCGCCAGCATGGGGGCCTCCACCGGGGAGCTGTTTTTT
CASMGASTGELFF
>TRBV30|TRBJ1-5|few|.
TGTGCCTGGAGGCAGGATAGCAATCAGCCCCAGCATTTT
CAWRQDSNQPQHF
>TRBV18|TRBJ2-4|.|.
TGTGCCAGCTCACCACCGTTCGGGTCGATCATTCAGTACTTC
CASSPPFGSIIQYF
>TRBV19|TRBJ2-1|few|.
TGTGCCAGTAGTACCAACGGACAGGGACTACTGCAGTTCTTC
CASSTNGQGLLQFF
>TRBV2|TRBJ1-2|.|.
TGTGCCAGCAGTCCCGGGACATTTGGCGGTGGCTACACCTTC
CASSPGTFGGGYTF
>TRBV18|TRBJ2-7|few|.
TGTGCCAGCTCACCGGGGTGGAGGGGACCCCTCGAGCAGTACTTC
CASSPGWRGPLEQYF
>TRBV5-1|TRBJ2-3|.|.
TGCGCCAGCAGCTTGGAGGTGGGGCACACAGATACGCAGTATTTT
CASSLEVGHTDTQYF
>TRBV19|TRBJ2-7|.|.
TGTGCCAGAGGTTCCCGTGGGCGCGAGCAGTACTTC
CARGSRGREQYF
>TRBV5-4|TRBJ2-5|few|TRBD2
TGTGCCAGCAGCTTGCCTAGCGGGGGGGAGACCCAGTACTTC
CASSLPSGGETQYF
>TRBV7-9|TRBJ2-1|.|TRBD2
TGTGCCAGCAGCGCGGGACTAGCGGGAGGTCAAGATGAGCAGTTCTTC
CASSAGLAGGQDEQFF
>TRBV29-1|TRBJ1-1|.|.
TGCAGCGGTGTTACAGGTCGAACTGAAGCTTTCTTT
CSGVTGRTEAFF
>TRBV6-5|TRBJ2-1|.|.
TGTGCCAGCAGGGACGGGAGCGGTGAGCAGTTCTTC
CASRDGSGEQFF
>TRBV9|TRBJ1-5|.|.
TGTGCCAACAGACTGGCGGTGGGGGGGCTTGGCCAGCCCCAGCATTTT
CANRLAVGGLGQPQHF
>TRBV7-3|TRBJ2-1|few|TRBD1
TGTGCCAGCAGCTTAACGGGGACAGGGGGCCCTGAGCAGTTCTTC
CASSLTGTGGPEQFF
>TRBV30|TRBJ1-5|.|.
TGTGCCTTGGATCAGGGGTACGGTCAGCCCCAGCATTTT
CALDQGYGQPQHF
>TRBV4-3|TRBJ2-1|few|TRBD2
TGCGCCAGCAGCCAAGATCCACTAGCGGGAGACAATGAGCAGTTCTTC
CASSQDPLAGDNEQFF
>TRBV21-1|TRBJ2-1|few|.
TGTGCCAGCAGCAAAGCGGGGACAGGGTTCTACAATGAGCAGTTCTTC
CASSKAGTGFYNEQFF
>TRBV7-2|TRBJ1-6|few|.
TGTGCCAGCAGAGAACATGTGAATTCACCCCTCCACTTT
CASREHVNSPLHF
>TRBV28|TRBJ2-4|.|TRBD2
TGTGCCAGCAGTGCCGGACTAGCGGGAGGATGGAAAAACATTCAGTACTTC
CASSAGLAGGWKNIQYF
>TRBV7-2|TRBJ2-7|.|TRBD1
TGTGCCAGCAGCTTAGACAGGGGGCCAACCTACGAGCAGTACTTC
CASSLDRGPTYEQYF
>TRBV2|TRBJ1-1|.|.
TGTGCCAGCAGGGGAGATGTTGGTGAAGCTTTCTTT
CASRGDVGEAFF
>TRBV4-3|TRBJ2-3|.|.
TGCGCCAGCAGCCAAGAAAGGGTGGGCAGGGGAGGGGCAGATACGCAGTATTTT
CASSQERVGRGGADTQYF
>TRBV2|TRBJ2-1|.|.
TGTGCCAGCAGTGCTTTTAGCTCCTACAATGAGCAGTTCTTC
CASSAFSSYNEQFF
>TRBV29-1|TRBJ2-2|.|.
TGCAGCGCCGGACAGCACACCGGGGAGCTGTTTTTT
CSAGQHTGELFF
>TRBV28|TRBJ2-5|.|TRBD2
TGTGCCAGCGCCCCGTTTAGCGGGAGGGGGTTGGGAGAGACCCAGTACTTC
CASAPFSGRGLGETQYF
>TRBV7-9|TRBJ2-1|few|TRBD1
TGTGCCAGCAGCCTTGGAGCAGCAGGGGGCGGCTACAATGAGCAGTTCTTC
CASSLGAAGGGYNEQFF
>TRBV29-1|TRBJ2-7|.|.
TGCAGCGTTGATAGAACAGGGAACGAGCAGTACTTC
CSVDRTGNEQYF
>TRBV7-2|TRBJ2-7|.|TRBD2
TGTGCCAGCAGCTTAGCCGAAGCTAGGGCTAGCGGACGGGTCTTC
CASSLAEARASGRVF
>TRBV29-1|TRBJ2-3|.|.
TGCAGCGGGGAGGACACCGTTCCCGATACGCAGTATTTT
CSGEDTVPDTQYF
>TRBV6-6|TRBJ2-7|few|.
TGTGCCAGCAGCTGGACGGGGAGTTCCTACGAGCAGTACTTC
CASSWTGSSYEQYF
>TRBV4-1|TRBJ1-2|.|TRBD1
TGCGCCAGCAGCCAACCAGGGACAGGGAATGGCTACACCTTC
CASSQPGTGNGYTF
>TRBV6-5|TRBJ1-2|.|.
TGTGCCAGCAGTTACAGATCGGACAGCGGCTACACCTTC
CASSYRSDSGYTF
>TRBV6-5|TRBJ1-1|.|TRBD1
TGTGCCAGCCCCCGGACAGGGAGGAACACTGAAGCTTTCTTT
CASPRTGRNTEAFF
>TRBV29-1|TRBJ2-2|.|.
TGCAGCGTCCGGAAAGGAGCGAACACCGGGGAGCTGTTTTTT
CSVRKGANTGELFF
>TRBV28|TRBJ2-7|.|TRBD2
TGTGCCAGCAACCTCTTAGCGGGAGAGACCTACGAGCAGTACTTC
CASNLLAGETYEQYF
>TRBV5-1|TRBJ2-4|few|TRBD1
TGCGCCAGCAGCCCGGACAGGGTAAACATTCAGTACTTC
CASSPDRVNIQYF
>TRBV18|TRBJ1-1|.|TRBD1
TGTGCCAGCTCATTCAGGGGGTCGGCAGCTGAAGCTTTCTTT
CASSFRGSAAEAFF
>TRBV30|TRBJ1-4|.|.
TGTGCCTCCACCGGGAACAGGGCCCTTAATGAAAAACTGTTTTTT
CASTGNRALNEKLFF
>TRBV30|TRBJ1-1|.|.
TGTGCCTGGAGCCTATTATCCGTAGCTTTCTTT
CAWSLLSVAFF
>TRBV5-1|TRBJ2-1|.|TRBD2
TGCGCCAGCAGCCTACGATCACTAGCGGGAGGGCCCAATGAGCAGTTCTTC
CASSLRSLAGGPNEQFF
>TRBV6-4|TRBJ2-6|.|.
TGTGCCAGCCGAGATTCTGGGGCCAACGTCCTGACTTTC
CASRDSGANVLTF
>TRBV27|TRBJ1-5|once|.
TGTGCCAGCAGATACAGGGCGTTTAGCAATCAGCCCCAGCATTTT
CASRYRAFSNQPQHF
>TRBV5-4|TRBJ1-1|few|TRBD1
TGTGCCAGCAGCTGGGACAGAAACACTGAAGCTTTCTTT
CASSWDRNTEAFF
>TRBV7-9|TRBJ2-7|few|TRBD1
TGTGCCAGCAGCGGACAGGCCTACGAGCAGTACTTC
CASSGQAYEQYF